This note documents a single T cell receptor (beta chain) sequence. Its antigen is currently unknown. The lymph nodes were axillary draining lymph nodes from breast cancer patients. The sample comes from a study of breast tumors, draining lymph nodes, adjacent tissues. V was cut by 1 base and J by 4 bases, with 13 bases left in between. CDR1 is SQVTM, CDR2 ANQGSEA, per germline. CDR3 size: 14 residues. Study-wide results and caveats: Data only fit, rather than demonstrated, lymph node origin of most tumor T cells. Luminal-like breast cancer showed significantly greater tumor-nontumor repertoire similarity than basal-like breast cancer did. Tumors had less TCR diversity than lymph nodes, more than nontumor tissue. Findings are consistent with lymph node origin and intratumoral expansion of most tumor T cells.

TCRdb called the multiplex PCR reads again in MiXCR, with one record for every CDR3 protein. The sample contains approximately 190,000 distinct CDR3 sequences, approximately 33% of which appear only once. V usage is TRBV29-1 and J usage is TRBJ2-5; no firm D call. This clonotype was sampled from a female donor with breast cancer. Some clones in this sample may be carry-over from other donors' samples. The sequenced sample consisted of axillary lymph node tissue. CDR3 amino acids: CSVEGSALGETQYF. The CDR3 DNA reads TGCAGCGTTGAAGGCAGTGCCCTCGGAGAGACCCAGTACTTC.